This T cell receptor beta chain was found in a study of metastatic and nonmetastatic thyroid tumors. Study-wide background: The study looked at repertoires side by side in blood and in tumor or nodule tissue from malignant and benign thyroid patients. Whole-study findings and limits: According to reports, the diversity of TCR beta was significantly higher in malignant thyroid tumors than in benign nodules, and this held in both blood and tumor samples.

Remarks on this clone: Its antigen is as yet unknown.

Nobody among the patients had been given any treatment before thyroid surgery. As originally analysed: The distant-metastasis classifier for papillary thyroid cancer was built from CDR3 differences across clinicopathological groups. Through MiXCR, TCRdb re-clonotyped the PCR reads. Clone size and V and J calls follow TCRdb, not the original study. The sample contains roughly 29,000 clones, 20% to 25% of which appear only once. The V gene end was trimmed by 4 bases and the J gene end by 5 bases; junction bases not matched to a gene: 5. CDR3 length: 14 amino acids. Germline CDR1 reads GTSNPN; CDR2 reads SVGIG (reference sequence).

Sequenced sample: blood. The clonotype was recovered from a female donor with papillary thyroid cancer or a benign thyroid nodule (not recorded which). Some clones in this sample may be carry-over from other donors' samples. This rearrangement joins TRBV30 to TRBJ2-3; 11 nucleotides align to TRBD1. CDR3 sequence: CAWTRTGGKDTQYF. Here the CDR3 DNA reads TGTGCCTGGACCCGGACAGGGGGCAAAGATACGCAGTATTTT.